The present TCR beta chain was sequenced within a study of blood T cell repertoires in COVID-19. Looking at the study overall: Some COVID-19 samples were acute and others convalescent; all came from the United States, Italy and Spain.

The trim removed 4 bases at V and 2 bases at J, leaving 8 bases unmatched. The length of the CDR3 is 15 residues. CDR1 and CDR2 (germline): MNHEY, SVGAGI. TCRdb's table, derived via immunoSEQ multiplex PCR, lists solely in-frame clones and lacks some. Of 70,000 or so clones in the sample, 88% are singletons; the top ten hold roughly 1.5%. V is TRBV6-5 and J is TRBJ2-7; 7 bases align to TRBD1. Sequences were obtained from peripheral blood. The sequence derives from a human donor in a cohort sampled during active COVID-19. CDR3 sequence reads: CASSSRDRAPYEQYF. The CDR3 bases are TGTGCCAGCAGTTCCAGAGACAGGGCCCCCTACGAGCAGTACTTC.